The 9 T cell receptor beta chains given below trace back to one sample, sequenced in a study of liver allograft versus peripheral blood T cells. Study details: Repertoires from peripheral blood of liver transplant recipients were compared with those inside their transplanted livers.

Each CDR3 protein gets one entry after TCRdb re-called the reads with MiXCR. In the table there are a few thousand distinct CDR3 sequences, around a sixth of which are singletons. Receptors were obtained from a human patient who had a liver transplant. The graft donor may have contributed some T cells.

This clonotype was recorded at least ten times. The chain has TRBV6-2 or TRBV6-3 and TRBJ2-7; unclear D gene. The CDR3 runs to 15 residues. V lost 0 bases and J lost 7, with 16 bases in between. CDR1 is MNHEY and CDR2 is SVGEGT in the germline V gene. CDR3 coding DNA: TGTGCCAGCAGTTACTCGCACGAGACTTCGGCTGAGCAGTACTTC. The encoded protein is CASSYSHETSAEQYF.

In this sample, this clonotype turned up many times. J is TRBJ1-4 and V is TRBV6-5, with D maybe TRBD1 (5 bases). The CDR3 runs to 16 residues. Germline lookup yields CDR1 MNHEY and CDR2 SVGAGI. Trimming took 6 bases from V and 7 from J, leaving 21 bases between them. The CDR3: CASRPLIGGLSEKLFF. In nucleotides, the CDR3 is TGTGCCAGCAGACCCCTTATCGGGGGGTTGAGTGAAAAACTGTTTTTT.

Ten or more counts support this clonotype. The V call is TRBV6-5, the J call TRBJ1-2, with 7 bases lining up with TRBD1. The CDR3 has 14 residues. Unmatched junction bases numbered 3, after V lost 5 bases and J lost 0 bases. Germline CDR1 reads MNHEY; CDR2 reads SVGAGI. As DNA, the CDR3 is TGTGCCAGCAGTGACGGACAGGCTAACTATGGCTACACCTTC. This codes for CASSDGQANYGYTF.

The chain combines TRBV29-1 with TRBJ1-2; no clear D. Trimming took 5 bases from V and 4 from J, leaving 11 bases between them. Germline CDR1 and CDR2: SQVTM and ANQGSEA. The CDR3 sequence is 12 residues long. In DNA form, the CDR3 reads TGCAGCGTTCCCACCGGCTCCTATGGCTACACCTTC. It codes for CSVPTGSYGYTF.

This clonotype appeared many times. The chain links TRBV28 to TRBJ1-2, with a possible D match to TRBD1 (6 bases). The CDR3 consists of 14 residues. Between the trimmed V and J ends, which lost 4 bases and 3 bases, there was a span of 12 bases. Germline V gene sequence: CDR1 MDHEN, CDR2 SYDVKM. CDR3 nucleotide sequence: TGTGCCAGCAGTTCTGAGGGGGGCTACTATGGCTACACCTTC. Its protein product is CASSSEGGYYGYTF.

The chain carries TRBV5-6 and TRBJ2-7; a weak D match, TRBD2 (5 bases). Germline values: CDR1 SGHDT, CDR2 YYEEEE. The V gene lost 4 bases and the J gene lost 0 bases, with 11 bases spanning the gap. CDR3 length: 14 amino acids. This CDR3 is CASSPGESSYEQYF. Here the CDR3 DNA reads TGTGCCAGCAGCCCCGGGGAGAGCTCCTACGAGCAGTACTTC.

Here the CDR3 DNA reads TGTGCCAGCAGTTACTCGGGACCAAACTCATACGAGCAGTACTTC. It specifies CASSYSGPNSYEQYF. V is TRBV6-5 and J is TRBJ2-7; TRBD1 or TRBD2 may be the D gene (5 bases each). The germline gives CDR1 MNHEY, CDR2 SVGAGI. The CDR3 runs 15 residues. V was trimmed by 0 bases and J by 4 bases, leaving 13 bases between them.

This clonotype was counted once. This chain links TRBV28 with TRBJ2-5; 12 bases match TRBD2. V shed 6 bases and J 5 bases; nucleotides not matched to a gene: 7. CDR3 length: 15 residues. CDR1 and CDR2 from the germline V gene are MDHEN and SYDVKM. CDR3 protein: CASRPWTSGAETQYF. CDR3 nucleotides: TGTGCCAGCAGACCCTGGACTAGCGGGGCCGAGACCCAGTACTTC.

The table lists this clonotype with a few counts. The chain has TRBV14 and TRBJ1-2; D unresolved. Trimming took 2 bases from V and 1 from J, leaving 5 bases between them. CDR1 and CDR2 from the germline V gene are SGHDN and FVKESK. This CDR3 region has 13 residues. This chain's CDR3 is CASSQLNNYGYTF. CDR3 DNA sequence: TGTGCCAGCAGCCAACTGAATAACTATGGCTACACCTTC.